This T cell receptor (beta chain) was sequenced during a study of T cells after yellow fever vaccination. V lost 0 bases and J lost 7, with 12 bases in between. The CDR3 extends over 13 amino acids. Germline CDR1 and CDR2: DFQATT and SNEGSKA (reference sequence). Only a few counts were recorded for this clonotype. What it binds is not known. As TCR cDNA was made by 5'RACE template switching, a universal primer site and UMIs were added. TCRdb re-derived calls from the 5' RACE reads in MiXCR, one entry per CDR3 protein. Of roughly 140,000 distinct CDR3 sequences detected, 7% to 9% appear once; the ten largest clones hold less than 0.85%. Study observations and caveats: The booster saw the reappearance of most primary-vaccination clones (roughly 97% CD4, 70% to 90% CD8). Repertoires sorted by FACS could include abundant clonotypes that are contaminants from the bulk population.

This clonotype was obtained from a young man who received the YFV17D yellow fever vaccine. The sample here was CD4+ T cells sorted from PBMCs, taken 5 days after the yellow fever booster vaccination. The chain carries TRBV20-1 and TRBJ1-2, with D perhaps TRBD1 (5 bases). In nucleotides, the CDR3 is TGCAGTGCTAGAGATCAGTCAGGGTTTGGCTACACCTTC. It specifies CSARDQSGFGYTF.